This T cell receptor beta chain was obtained from a study of CD8+ T cells in alopecia areata. Turning to the study itself: Oral tofacitinib, 5 to 10 mg twice daily, was given in an open-label trial. Broader study findings: Lesional scalp exceeded normal scalp in clonality, especially in alopecia totalis/universalis. Persistence in scalp and blood during tofacitinib was observed for many expanded lesional clones.

Of note for this clone: Its antigen is not known. Other DNA sequences in this sample translate to the same CDR3.

Treatment here: oral pan-JAK inhibitor, 5-10 mg twice daily. RNA was extracted and reverse transcribed into cDNA as the sequencing template. Libraries were prepared by immunoSEQ multiplex PCR; TCRdb keeps only in-frame clonotypes and omits some of them. This table has under 130,000 clones, 70% to 90% appearing once. Germline V lookup: CDR1 SQVTM, CDR2 ANQGSEA. Trimming shortened V by 5 bases and J by 1 base, and 11 bases separated the two germline ends. This CDR3 contains 13 residues. The V call is TRBV29-1, the J call TRBJ1-1; D ambiguous. The sequences come from CD8+ T cells sorted from blood, collected around week 34, from a patient treated with tofacitinib. The TCR comes from a human donor with alopecia areata. In nucleotides, the CDR3 is TGCAGCGTTCCTCGGACGGGGAACACTGAAGCTTTCTTT. It translates to CSVPRTGNTEAFF.